Presented here are 20 T cell receptor beta chains from one specimen sequenced in a study of blood T cell repertoires in COVID-19. Profiling relied on immunoSEQ multiplex PCR, and the TCRdb table lists in-frame clones only, not all of them. The repertoire has about 180,000 clones, about 81% of them found once; the top ten carry about 10%. The sequencing input was peripheral blood. The receptors stem from a woman aged 80 or older with COVID-19, enrolled during active disease.

This chain uses TRBV7-9 with TRBJ1-3; 8 bases are shared with TRBD1. The germline CDR1 and CDR2 sequences are SEHNR and FQNEAQ (reference sequence). The CDR3 is made up of 20 amino acids. Trimming cost V 5 bases and J 4 bases; bases outside gene matches: 22. CDR3 nucleotides: TGTGCCAGCAGCACCCTAGATGCGGGGCAGTGGGACAGGACGGGAAACACCATATATTTT. Protein product: CASSTLDAGQWDRTGNTIYF. The full variable domain, in which reference TRBV7-9 and TRBJ1-3 provide the parts outside the CDR3, is DTGVSQNPRHKITKRGQNVTFRCDPISEHNRLYWYRQTLGQGPEFLTYFQNEAQLEKSRLLSDRFSAERPKGSFSTLEIQRTEQGDSAMYLCASSTLDAGQWDRTGNTIYFGEGSWLTVV.

The genes are TRBV7-9 and TRBJ2-6, with D maybe TRBD1 (5 bases). Germline-derived CDR1 and CDR2 are SEHNR and FQNEAQ (reference sequence). The CDR3 extends over 17 amino acids. Trimming took off 5 bases at V and 0 bases at J, with 14 bases between the two ends. The CDR3, as DNA: TGTGCCAGCAGCAACCAAGGGGCGCACTCTGGGGCCAACGTCCTGACTTTC. This encodes CASSNQGAHSGANVLTF.

The V and J genes are TRBV5-1 and TRBJ2-7; D is unclear. The V and J ends lost 0 bases and 4 bases respectively, with 11 bases between them. Germline V lookup: CDR1 SGHRS, CDR2 YFSETQ. The length of the CDR3 is 14 residues. CDR3 sequence: CASSLGPLEYEQYF. The CDR3 coding sequence is TGCGCCAGCAGCTTGGGTCCATTAGAATACGAGCAGTACTTC. The full variable domain, its missing parts supplied by reference TRBV5-1 and TRBJ2-7, is KAGVTQTPRYLIKTRGQQVTLSCSPISGHRSVSWYQQTPGQGLQFLFEYFSETQRNKGNFPGRFSGRQFSNSRSEMNVSTLELGDSALYLCASSLGPLEYEQYFGPGTRLTVT.

This rearrangement joins TRBV12-3 or TRBV12-4 to TRBJ2-3, with unresolved D. The ends were cut back, 4 bases at V and 6 bases at J, with 8 bases in the middle. CDR3 size: 12 residues. Here the CDR3 reads CASSSSSDTQYF. In nucleotides, the CDR3 is TGTGCCAGCAGTTCCTCTAGTGATACGCAGTATTTT.

The rearrangement joins TRBV5-1 to TRBJ2-3, with 10 bases aligning to TRBD2. Germline trimming cut 4 bases from V and 0 bases from J; bases unmatched to any gene: 11. The CDR3 extends over 18 amino acids. Germline loops: CDR1 SGHRS, CDR2 YFSETQ. The CDR3 region has the DNA TGCGCCAGCAGCATCGGACTAGCGGCCCCTACTAGCACAGATACGCAGTATTTT. This codes for CASSIGLAAPTSTDTQYF.

The chain uses TRBV5-6 and TRBJ1-2; D unresolved. V gave up 2 bases and J gave up 5 bases, with 13 bases separating them. The length of the CDR3 is 14 residues. CDR1 is SGHDT and CDR2 is YYEEEE in the germline V gene. CDR3 amino acids: CASSFGPPGYGYTF. The CDR3 DNA sequence: TGTGCCAGCAGCTTTGGACCTCCGGGGTATGGCTACACCTTC.

This clone was detected only once. DNA of the CDR3: TGTGCCAGCAGTTTAAGAGGACAGCCCCGTTATAATTCACCCCTCCACTTT. Protein: CASSLRGQPRYNSPLHF. The genes are TRBV27 and TRBJ1-6, with D maybe TRBD1 (6 bases). The germline V gene encodes CDR1 MNHEY and CDR2 SMNVEV (reference sequence). This CDR3 has 17 residues. The V end was cut by 2 bases, the J end by 4 bases, with 15 bases between.

The chain has TRBV4-3 and TRBJ1-2; D is unclear. The V gene lost 1 base and the J gene lost 4 bases, with 10 bases spanning the gap. This CDR3 has 14 amino acids. The V gene's germline CDR1 is LGHNA and CDR2 YSLEER. Here the CDR3 DNA reads TGCGCCAGCAGCCAAGTCCAGGCGAGCTATGGCTACACCTTC. It yields the protein CASSQVQASYGYTF.

The V gene is TRBV5-1, the J gene TRBJ1-3; 12 nucleotides agree with TRBD1. J gave up 6 bases and V 4 bases, and 5 bases lay outside the gene matches. This CDR3 contains 15 residues. CDR1 and CDR2 (germline): SGHRS, YFSETQ. This chain's CDR3 is CASSPLGQGANTIYF. CDR3 coding DNA: TGCGCCAGCAGCCCCTTGGGACAGGGGGCAAACACCATATATTTT. Full variable domain (rest looked up from reference TRBV5-1 and TRBJ1-3): KAGVTQTPRYLIKTRGQQVTLSCSPISGHRSVSWYQQTPGQGLQFLFEYFSETQRNKGNFPGRFSGRQFSNSRSEMNVSTLELGDSALYLCASSPLGQGANTIYFGEGSWLTVV.

J is TRBJ2-6 and V is TRBV29-1; D not resolved. Germline V gene lookup returns CDR1 SQVTM and CDR2 ANQGSEA. This CDR3 is 15 amino acids long. The ends were cut back, 1 base at V and 0 bases at J, with 7 bases in the middle. The CDR3 sequence: CSVEGHPSGANVLTF. CDR3 bases: TGCAGCGTTGAAGGACACCCCTCTGGGGCCAACGTCCTGACTTTC.

This chain links TRBV6-5 with TRBJ2-3, with D maybe TRBD2 (5 bases). Germline V gives CDR1 MNHEY, CDR2 SVGAGI. The V end was cut by 3 bases, the J end by 1 base, with 11 bases between. The CDR3 spans 15 residues. The CDR3 nucleotides are TGTGCCAGCAGTTATCAACTAGTGGGCACAGATACGCAGTATTTT. Protein: CASSYQLVGTDTQYF.

The V gene is TRBV4-1, the J gene TRBJ2-2; 8 bases are a match to TRBD2. The trim removed 5 bases at V and 8 bases at J, leaving 10 bases unmatched. Germline-derived CDR1 and CDR2 are MGHRA and YSYEKL. The CDR3 is made up of 15 amino acids. The chain's CDR3 is CASSSWGAGAGELFF. The DNA for the CDR3 is TGCGCCAGCAGCTCTTGGGGAGCGGGAGCTGGGGAGCTGTTTTTT.

CDR3 in amino acids: CASSVGQAGANVLTF. The DNA of the CDR3 is TGTGCCAGCAGCGTAGGACAAGCCGGGGCCAACGTCCTGACTTTC. The gene calls are TRBV5-4 and TRBJ2-6; perhaps TRBD1 as D (5 bases). V was pared by 4 bases and J by 4 bases, with 12 bases between. The CDR3 is 15 residues long. Germline values: CDR1 SGHNT, CDR2 YYREEE (reference sequence).

The chain carries TRBV5-4 and TRBJ2-7; possibly TRBD1 for D (6 bases). This CDR3 comprises 14 residues. CDR1 and CDR2 (germline): SGHNT, YYREEE (reference sequence). V lost 3 bases to trimming and J lost 5 bases, with 15 bases between them. CDR3: CASSSWDISNEQYF. The DNA of the CDR3 is TGTGCCAGCAGCTCGTGGGACATATCGAACGAGCAGTACTTC.

The chain joins TRBV6-2 or TRBV6-3 to TRBJ1-1, with D uncertain. Trimming took off 5 bases at V and 3 bases at J, with 10 bases between the two ends. CDR3 size: 13 residues. Germline V gene data show CDR1 as MNHEY and CDR2 as SVGEGT. As DNA, the CDR3 is TGTGCCAGCAGTGAGGGTGGGGACACTGAAGCTTTCTTT. Amino acid sequence: CASSEGGDTEAFF.

Of note for this clone: The junction departs from the called germline gene at one end, perhaps through a read error. The rearrangement uses TRBV4-2 and TRBJ1-3; a weak D match, TRBD1 (5 bases). The CDR3 is made up of 12 amino acids. Germline lookup yields CDR1 LGHNA and CDR2 YNFKEQ. CDR3 sequence reads: CASSPPEGDYIF. The CDR3 DNA reads as TGTGCCAGCAGCCCTCCAGAAGGGGATTACATTTTT.

The chain carries TRBV23-1 and TRBJ2-2; possible D gene TRBD2, 6 bases. TRBV23-1 is reported as an ORF; its role is uncertain. V was pared by 0 bases and J by 2 bases, with 13 bases between. CDR3 length: 17 residues. Here the CDR3 DNA reads TGCGCCAGCAGTCAATCGCATGGAGGGTCAAACACCGGGGAGCTGTTTTTT. Protein: CASSQSHGGSNTGELFF.

This chain links TRBV19 with TRBJ2-1; D perhaps matches TRBD1 (6 bases). Germline CDR1 reads LNHDA; CDR2 reads SQIVND (reference sequence). The V end lost 6 bases, the J end lost 3 bases, and 12 bases lay between the germline ends. This CDR3 is 14 amino acids long. The CDR3 coding sequence is TGTGCCAGTAGCAAGGGGGTACTCTACAATGAGCAGTTCTTC. Amino acid sequence: CASSKGVLYNEQFF.

This clone was observed once. CDR3 bases: TGCGCCAGCAGCTTATTAACAGAGAACACTGAAGCTTTCTTT. This gives the protein CASSLLTENTEAFF. The chain employs TRBV5-1 and TRBJ1-1; D uncertain. CDR1 SGHRS and CDR2 YFSETQ come from the germline V gene. V was pared by 2 bases and J by 1 base, with 9 bases between. The CDR3 consists of 14 residues.

This clone came up a few times. This rearrangement joins TRBV19 to TRBJ2-1; 7 bases are shared with TRBD2. The CDR3 extends over 14 amino acids. The germline CDR1 and CDR2 sequences are LNHDA and SQIVND (reference sequence). V was pared by 4 bases and J by 3 bases, with 3 bases of the junction left unmatched. The DNA of the CDR3 is TGTGCCAGTAGTAGGGGACTACTCTACAATGAGCAGTTCTTC. Its protein product is CASSRGLLYNEQFF. The entire variable domain, with the rest obtained from reference TRBV19 and TRBJ2-1, is as follows: DGGITQSPKYLFRKEGQNVTLSCEQNLNHDAMYWYRQDPGQGLRLIYYSQIVNDFQKGDIAEGYSVSREKKESFPLTVTSAQKNPTAFYLCASSRGLLYNEQFFGPGTRLTVL.